This T cell receptor (beta chain) was captured in a study of response to subunit inactivated influenza vaccine. Regarding the study as a whole: Each seasonal influenza vaccination, the authors suggested, recruits few new T cells.

Comment on this clonotype: Its antigen remains unknown.

The CDR3 totals 14 residues. V was pared by 5 bases and J by 6 bases, with 7 bases of the junction left unmatched. Germline lookup yields CDR1 SEHNR and CDR2 FQNEAQ (reference sequence). MiXCR, run by TCRdb on the RT-PCR reads, gives a single entry per CDR3 protein. The data hold a few hundred thousand distinct CDR3 sequences, with 20% to 25% observed a single time. Specimen: PBMCs from blood, collected 21 months after vaccination. The origin of this receptor is a man between 50 and 75 years old who received an inactivated influenza vaccine. The chain couples TRBV7-9 to TRBJ1-1; TRBD1 aligns across 9 bases. DNA of the CDR3: TGTGCCAGCAGCGAACAGGGGGCGCCTTCTGAAGCTTTCTTT. Amino acids: CASSEQGAPSEAFF.